Below, 22 T cell receptor beta chains from the same sample are listed, as sequenced in a study of blood T cell repertoires in COVID-19. Some clones are missing from TCRdb's copy, which holds only in-frame ones; the method was immunoSEQ multiplex PCR. The table lists about 200,000 clones, roughly 91% of them singletons. The sequenced sample was peripheral blood. The receptors were gathered from a man aged 40-55 years with active or convalescent COVID-19.

In nucleotides, the CDR3 is TGTGCCAGCAGTTCTACAGGGGACTCTGGGGCCAACGTCCTGACTTTC. Translated, it gives CASSSTGDSGANVLTF. The chain joins TRBV28 to TRBJ2-6; TRBD1 matches 7 bases. The CDR3 is 16 amino acids. V was pared by 4 bases and J by 0 bases, with 3 bases of the junction left unmatched. Germline CDR1 and CDR2: MDHEN and SYDVKM.

The chain combines TRBV27 with TRBJ2-1, with 10 positions matching TRBD2. Unmatched junction bases numbered 8, after V lost 6 bases and J lost 6 bases. This CDR3 has 15 amino acids. Germline V CDR1 and CDR2: MNHEY, SMNVEV (reference sequence). The DNA of the CDR3 is TGTGCCAGCAGACGAGGACTAGCGGAGTTCAATGAGCAGTTCTTC. This sequence encodes CASRRGLAEFNEQFF.

The chain uses TRBV19 and TRBJ1-3; D unresolved. The ends were cut back, 3 bases at V and 7 bases at J, with 10 bases in the middle. CDR1 is LNHDA, CDR2 SQIVND, per germline (reference sequence). The CDR3 sequence is 13 residues long. The DNA for the CDR3 is TGTGCCAGTAGTATGGCCGAGGCGAACACCATATATTTT. Protein product: CASSMAEANTIYF. Complete variable domain (other parts from reference TRBV19 and TRBJ1-3): DGGITQSPKYLFRKEGQNVTLSCEQNLNHDAMYWYRQDPGQGLRLIYYSQIVNDFQKGDIAEGYSVSREKKESFPLTVTSAQKNPTAFYLCASSMAEANTIYFGEGSWLTVV.

The gene calls are TRBV27 and TRBJ1-2, with 9 bases identical to TRBD1. This CDR3 is 14 amino acids long. In germline, CDR1 is MNHEY, CDR2 SMNVEV (reference sequence). The junction had 2 bases not matched to a gene; V was cut back by 6 bases and J by 0 bases. The CDR3 sequence is CASRTGGTNYGYTF. The CDR3 nucleotides are TGTGCCAGCAGAACAGGGGGCACTAACTATGGCTACACCTTC.

The chain recombines TRBV7-2 with TRBJ2-7, with no clear D. V was shortened by 3 bases and J by 2 bases, with 8 bases between the two germline ends. The V gene's germline CDR1 is SGHTA and CDR2 FQGNSA. CDR3 length: 13 residues. CDR3 nucleotides: TGTGCCAGCAGCTTTAACGGTGCCTACGAGCAGTACTTC. It encodes CASSFNGAYEQYF.

Turning to this clone: This same CDR3 is encoded by further DNA sequences in the sample. This chain links TRBV3-1 (or the pseudogene TRBV3-2) with TRBJ1-1; D perhaps matches TRBD1 (5 bases). The germline gives CDR1 LGHDT, CDR2 YNNKEL (reference sequence). V lost 4 bases to trimming and J lost 4 bases, with 10 bases between them. CDR3 size: 13 residues. CDR3: CASSLTGGTEAFF. CDR3 sequence (DNA): TGTGCCAGCAGCCTAACGGGGGGCACTGAAGCTTTCTTT.

J is TRBJ2-1 and V is TRBV24-1, with 7 bases matching TRBD2. CDR3 size: 16 residues. From germline, CDR1 is KGHDR and CDR2 SFDVKD. With V trimmed by 2 bases and J by 3 bases, 6 bases remained unmatched. CDR3 in DNA: TGTGCCACCAGTGATTCTTTGGCGGGAGTCTACAATGAGCAGTTCTTC. It codes for CATSDSLAGVYNEQFF.

This clone was detected once. The chain recombines TRBV5-1 with TRBJ1-1; 9 bases are a match to TRBD1. The CDR3 totals 15 residues. The germline CDR1 and CDR2 sequences are SGHRS and YFSETQ. Trimming cost V 1 base and J 4 bases; bases outside gene matches: 5. The CDR3 DNA reads as TGCGCCAGCAGCTTGTCCGGGACAGGGAGCACTGAAGCTTTCTTT. Encoded protein: CASSLSGTGSTEAFF.

V and J are TRBV24-1 and TRBJ2-1, with a weak D call TRBD2 (5 bases). Trimming left V 7 bases short and J 5 bases short, with 11 bases between. Germline values: CDR1 KGHDR, CDR2 SFDVKD. This CDR3 contains 13 residues. In nucleotides, the CDR3 is TGTGCCACCAGAGAGGGCCCAAACAATGAGCAGTTCTTC. Amino acids: CATREGPNNEQFF.

The chain has TRBV27 and TRBJ2-1; TRBD2 matches 7 bases. V gave up 3 bases and J gave up 5 bases; unmatched junction bases: 7. Germline loops: CDR1 MNHEY, CDR2 SMNVEV (reference sequence). The CDR3 consists of 15 residues. CDR3 sequence (DNA): TGTGCCAGCAGTTTTGCCGGACTAGGTGACAATGAGCAGTTCTTC. This codes for CASSFAGLGDNEQFF.

The genes are TRBV28 and TRBJ1-2; D perhaps matches TRBD1 (5 bases). The germline gives CDR1 MDHEN, CDR2 SYDVKM. The CDR3 is 13 residues long. V gave up 7 bases and J gave up 8 bases, with 17 bases separating them. The CDR3 protein is CASTAGGVLGYTF. CDR3 coding DNA: TGTGCCAGCACCGCGGGGGGGGTTTTGGGCTACACCTTC.

This chain uses TRBV24-1 with TRBJ1-5; TRBD1 aligns across 7 bases. From germline, CDR1 is KGHDR and CDR2 SFDVKD. V lost 10 bases and J lost 2; bases outside the gene matches: 7. This CDR3 contains 14 residues. CDR3: CATGTGTGNQPQHF. As DNA, the CDR3 is TGTGCCACGGGAACAGGGACAGGCAATCAGCCCCAGCATTTT.

This chain links TRBV19 with TRBJ1-5; TRBD1 agrees at 9 bases. Trimming took 10 bases from V and 6 from J; bases not matched to a gene: 7. The CDR3 contains 13 residues. Per germline, CDR1 LNHDA and CDR2 SQIVND (reference sequence). DNA of the CDR3: TGTGCCACCCGGGACAGGGTATTTCAGCCCCAGCATTTT. This sequence encodes CATRDRVFQPQHF.

The chain links TRBV12-2 to TRBJ2-3; TRBD2, the table's D call, was not compared with the DNA. TRBV12-2 is noted as a pseudogene. This CDR3 region has 17 residues. The CDR3 loop reads CASRLAGLAGNTDTQYF. For the CDR3, the DNA is TGTGCAAGTCGCTTAGCGGGGCTAGCGGGGAACACAGATACGCAGTATTTT.

The V call is TRBV2, the J call TRBJ2-1, with 7 bases lining up with TRBD1. Germline-derived CDR1 and CDR2 are SNHLY and FYNNEI. The CDR3 is 17 residues long. J was trimmed by 4 bases and V by 9 bases; bases with no gene match: 18. Here the CDR3 reads CARQPLVRGRVYNEQFF. As DNA, the CDR3 is TGTGCCAGGCAGCCTCTCGTGAGGGGGCGAGTGTACAATGAGCAGTTCTTC.

This clone was found once. The chain recombines TRBV25-1 with TRBJ1-3; D not resolved. Germline V lookup: CDR1 MGHDK, CDR2 SYGVNS. CDR3 length: 15 amino acids. V was clipped by 2 bases and J by 0 bases, with 8 bases between them. In DNA form, the CDR3 reads TGTGCCAGCAGTGAACCGGGAATCTCTGGAAACACCATATATTTT. Translating it yields CASSEPGISGNTIYF.

The chain employs TRBV5-5 and TRBJ1-3; D unresolved. The CDR3 runs to 13 residues. The V end was cut by 1 base, the J end by 2 bases, with 4 bases between. CDR1 is SGHKS and CDR2 is YYEKEE in the germline V gene (reference sequence). CDR3 DNA sequence: TGTGCCAGCAGCTTGTTAACTGGAAACACCATATATTTT. This encodes CASSLLTGNTIYF.

This chain links TRBV4-2 with TRBJ1-4; 8 nucleotides match TRBD1. This CDR3 comprises 16 residues. V lost 4 bases to trimming and J lost 6 bases; unmatched junction nucleotides: 10. Germline V CDR1 and CDR2: LGHNA, YNFKEQ. The CDR3 region is CASSRNARGRYEKLFF. CDR3 nucleotides: TGTGCCAGCAGCCGCAACGCCAGGGGGCGCTATGAAAAACTGTTTTTT.

CDR3 nucleotides: TGTGCCAGCAGCGTAGGGGGACAGGGGGATAGTCAGCCCCAGCATTTT. It codes for CASSVGGQGDSQPQHF. V is TRBV9 and J is TRBJ1-5; TRBD1 agrees at 11 bases. Trimming at V came to 0 bases and at J to 6 bases, leaving 5 bases not matched to a gene. Germline CDR1 is SGDLS and CDR2 is YYNGEE. The CDR3 totals 16 residues. The full variable domain, in which reference TRBV9 and TRBJ1-5 provide the parts outside the CDR3, is DSGVTQTPKHLITATGQRVTLRCSPRSGDLSVYWYQQSLDQGLQFLIQYYNGEERAKGNILERFSAQQFPDLHSELNLSSLELGDSALYFCASSVGGQGDSQPQHFGDGTRLSIL.

The V and J genes are TRBV5-4 and TRBJ2-1; 9 bases match TRBD1. The V gene end was trimmed by 2 bases and the J gene end by 6 bases; junction bases not matched to a gene: 6. The CDR3 runs to 15 residues. Germline V gene sequence: CDR1 SGHNT, CDR2 YYREEE (reference sequence). CDR3 in DNA: TGTGCCAGCAGCTTATCCGGGACAGGGAGCAATGAGCAGTTCTTC. Translated: CASSLSGTGSNEQFF.

As for this clone: A much larger clone lies a single base off, so this may be a read error. V and J are TRBV18 and TRBJ2-4; maybe TRBD2 (7 bases). Trimming removed 2 bases from V and 6 bases from J, with 20 bases in between. Germline V gives CDR1 KGHSH, CDR2 LQKENI. The CDR3 sequence is 17 residues long. In DNA form, the CDR3 reads TGTGCCAGCTCACCAATTGGGTTAGGAGGGGGGGGAAACATTCAGTACTTC. Translated: CASSPIGLGGGGNIQYF.

Concerning this clone itself: Other DNA sequences in the same sample also yield this CDR3. The genes are TRBV6-5 and TRBJ1-2, with D unresolved. Germline CDR1 MNHEY, CDR2 SVGAGI. With 0 bases removed from V and 2 bases from J, the gap between germline ends came to 7 bases. This CDR3 is 14 amino acids long. CDR3 amino acids: CASSYSGLNYGYTF. CDR3 DNA: TGTGCCAGCAGTTACTCCGGTCTGAACTATGGCTACACCTTC.